This TCR beta chain was identified during a study of graft-versus-host responses after intestinal transplantation. Study-wide background: The whole recipient group had anti-thymocyte globulin induction followed by tacrolimus and steroids for around 3 years.

About this clone: Its antigen is not known.

TCRdb keeps only in-frame clones here, not all; method: immunoSEQ multiplex PCR. This sample has just under 55,000 clones, with more than 80% found just once. The study's findings and limits: Graft-donor T cell macrochimerism in patients accompanied high graft-versus-host to host-versus-graft clonal ratios in allografts. Researchers found GvH clones in recipient marrow, and some showed up first in ileum or blood. Early after transplant, HvG clones declined as circulating GvH clones peaked.

The CDR3 covers 13 residues. CDR1 and CDR2 (germline): SSHAT, FNYEAQ (reference sequence). Trimming took 4 bases from V and 1 from J, leaving 7 bases between them. The sequence derives from a human patient who received an intestinal transplant, so some T cells may come from the graft donor. The V gene is TRBV7-7, the J gene TRBJ1-1; D possibly corresponds to TRBD1 (6 bases). The material was PBMCs, obtained around 95 weeks after intestinal transplant. The CDR3 protein is CASSSDRNTEAFF. The CDR3 nucleotides read TGTGCCAGCAGCTCGGACAGGAACACTGAAGCTTTCTTT.